The 27 T cell receptor beta chains below were found in one sample sequenced in a study of cytomegalovirus exposure and HLA in healthy donors. The PCR was carried out with 60 Vbeta primers and 13 Jbeta primers. Libraries were prepared by immunoSEQ multiplex PCR; TCRdb keeps only in-frame clonotypes and omits some of them. The repertoire holds some 180,000 clones, about 77% seen once, with around 2.3% in the top ten. Sample: PBMCs. Source of these receptors: a woman younger than 45 in good health and CMV-seropositive.

The chain couples TRBV7-3 to TRBJ2-2; 11 nucleotides match TRBD1. Germline V gene sequence: CDR1 SGHTA, CDR2 FQGTGA. Losses at the gene ends were 6 bases for V and 4 bases for J; bases not matched to a gene: 4. The CDR3 covers 15 residues. CDR3 DNA sequence: TGTGCCAGCAGGGCCGGGACAGGGGGCACCGGGGAGCTGTTTTTT. It is translated as CASRAGTGGTGELFF.

The chain carries TRBV13 and TRBJ2-1; 9 bases are a match to TRBD2. The trim removed 4 bases at V and 8 bases at J, leaving 15 bases unmatched. Germline assignment: CDR1 PRHDT and CDR2 FYEKMQ (reference sequence). CDR3 size: 17 residues. The CDR3 sequence is CASSYGLWAGGHHEQFF. As DNA, the CDR3 is TGTGCCAGCAGCTATGGCCTATGGGCGGGGGGGCATCATGAGCAGTTCTTC.

This clone was seen only a few times. This rearrangement joins TRBV9 to TRBJ2-2; D is uncertain. Germline-derived CDR1 and CDR2 are SGDLS and YYNGEE. The CDR3 runs to 13 residues. V gave up 4 bases and J gave up 4 bases, with 8 bases separating them. The CDR3 reads CASSRWSTGELFF. CDR3 DNA: TGTGCCAGCAGCCGGTGGTCCACCGGGGAGCTGTTTTTT.

This chain uses TRBV9 with TRBJ2-5; 7 positions agree with TRBD2. The CDR3 runs to 15 residues. Germline V gene sequence: CDR1 SGDLS, CDR2 YYNGEE. The ends lost 6 bases at V and 2 bases at J; junction bases unmatched: 10. CDR3 sequence: CASTTGRLPQETQYF. The CDR3 DNA is TGTGCCAGCACCACCGGGAGGCTTCCACAAGAGACCCAGTACTTC.

This rearrangement joins TRBV12-5 to TRBJ2-1; D is perhaps TRBD2 (6 bases). The CDR3 has 13 amino acids. CDR1 and CDR2 from the germline V gene are LGHNT and FRNRAP. DNA of the CDR3: TGTGCCCCCGGGACTTCCGAGGGCAATGAGCAGTTCTTC. Amino acids: CAPGTSEGNEQFF. The full variable domain, rest sourced from reference TRBV12-5 and TRBJ2-1, is DARVTQTPRHKVTEMGQEVTMRCQPILGHNTVFWYRQTMMQGLELLAYFRNRAPLDDSGMPKDRFSAEMPDATLATLKIQPSEPRDSAVYFCAPGTSEGNEQFFGPGTRLTVL.

The count of this clone is one. CDR3 bases: TGCGCCAGCAGCTTGGGAGCCGGGACTAGCGGGTCGTACACAGATACGCAGTATTTT. Its translation is CASSLGAGTSGSYTDTQYF. The chain is built from TRBV5-1 and TRBJ2-3; 12 bases line up with TRBD2. Germline CDR1 and CDR2: SGHRS and YFSETQ. With V trimmed by 0 bases and J by 2 bases, 10 bases remained unmatched. CDR3 length: 19 amino acids. Based on the CDR3 plus reference TRBV5-1 and TRBJ2-3, the full variable domain is KAGVTQTPRYLIKTRGQQVTLSCSPISGHRSVSWYQQTPGQGLQFLFEYFSETQRNKGNFPGRFSGRQFSNSRSEMNVSTLELGDSALYLCASSLGAGTSGSYTDTQYFGPGTRLTVL.

In this sample, this clone turned up a few times. The chain employs TRBV7-2 and TRBJ1-2; 9 nucleotides match TRBD1. CDR3 size: 10 residues. V lost 10 bases to trimming and J lost 13 bases; unmatched junction nucleotides: 7. Germline lookup yields CDR1 SGHTA and CDR2 FQGNSA. The CDR3 protein is CAIRDRALTF. CDR3 bases: TGTGCCATCCGGGACAGGGCCCTCACCTTC.

The V gene is TRBV19, the J gene TRBJ1-2; D possibly corresponds to TRBD1 (6 bases). The CDR3 runs to 14 residues. Germline V lookup: CDR1 LNHDA, CDR2 SQIVND (reference sequence). Trimming took 4 bases from V and 6 from J, leaving 15 bases between them. CDR3 protein: CASSTIQGRDGYTF. Here the CDR3 DNA reads TGTGCCAGTAGTACAATACAGGGAAGGGATGGCTACACCTTC.

The chain couples TRBV27 to TRBJ2-5, with D possibly matching TRBD1 (6 bases). The CDR3 sequence is 14 residues long. From germline, CDR1 is MNHEY and CDR2 SMNVEV (reference sequence). V was cut by 7 bases and J by 6 bases, with 18 bases left in between. DNA for the CDR3: TGTGCCAGCAATGATGGGGGCCCGAAAAAGACCCAGTACTTC. Amino acids: CASNDGGPKKTQYF.

This clone was seen only once. The chain combines TRBV6-4 with TRBJ2-3, with D uncertain. CDR1 MRHNA and CDR2 SNTAGT come from the germline V gene. Trimming removed 5 bases from V and 1 base from J, with 10 bases in between. The CDR3 runs 14 residues. The CDR3 DNA reads as TGTGCCAGCAGTATGGGTAGCCGCACAGATACGCAGTATTTT. This translates into CASSMGSRTDTQYF.

CDR3 residues: CASSIQGSNTIYF. CDR3 nucleotides: TGCGCCAGCAGCATTCAGGGCTCAAACACCATATATTTT. This chain links TRBV5-1 with TRBJ1-3, with D possibly TRBD1 on 5 matching bases. Germline CDR1 and CDR2: SGHRS and YFSETQ. This CDR3 has 13 residues. The V gene lost 4 bases and the J gene lost 6 bases, with 11 bases spanning the gap.

This rearrangement joins TRBV11-2 to TRBJ2-3, with TRBD2 as a possible D gene (6 bases). The V end was cut by 1 base, the J end by 4 bases, with 12 bases between. The CDR3 consists of 15 residues. Germline V CDR1 and CDR2: SGHAT, FQNNGV. The CDR3 nucleotides read TGTGCCAGCAGCTTAGCCCCTAGCGTCCCAGATACGCAGTATTTT. It codes for CASSLAPSVPDTQYF.

The DNA of the CDR3 is TGTGCCAGCAGCTTAGAGTCAGGCAGGGAGGTCCACGAGCAGTACTTC. Encoded protein: CASSLESGREVHEQYF. V usage is TRBV7-2 and J usage is TRBJ2-7; D is perhaps TRBD2 (6 bases). The CDR3 contains 16 residues. V dropped 1 base and J dropped 5 bases, with 18 bases sitting between them. CDR1 is SGHTA and CDR2 is FQGNSA in the germline V gene.

This chain connects TRBV5-1 to TRBJ2-1; D is unresolved. V gave up 4 bases and J gave up 1 base, with 9 bases separating them. Germline V gene lookup returns CDR1 SGHRS and CDR2 YFSETQ. The CDR3 sequence is 14 residues long. Written as DNA, the CDR3 is TGCGCCAGCAGCCCACGACTGTCCTACAATGAGCAGTTCTTC. This translates into CASSPRLSYNEQFF. Variable domain in full (rest from reference TRBV5-1 and TRBJ2-1): KAGVTQTPRYLIKTRGQQVTLSCSPISGHRSVSWYQQTPGQGLQFLFEYFSETQRNKGNFPGRFSGRQFSNSRSEMNVSTLELGDSALYLCASSPRLSYNEQFFGPGTRLTVL.

The V and J genes are TRBV28 and TRBJ2-1; TRBD1 agrees at 8 bases. Germline values: CDR1 MDHEN, CDR2 SYDVKM. The CDR3 loop spans 14 amino acids. After removal of 1 base from V and 7 bases from J, the junction contained 3 bases not matched to a gene. In nucleotides, the CDR3 is TGTGCCAGCAGTTTATTAACAGGGGGAAATGAGCAGTTCTTC. As protein: CASSLLTGGNEQFF.

This chain uses TRBV7-2 with TRBJ2-5; 8 positions agree with TRBD2. CDR1 and CDR2 from the germline V gene are SGHTA and FQGNSA. The length of the CDR3 is 17 residues. Losses at the gene ends were 4 bases for V and 5 bases for J; bases not matched to a gene: 15. CDR3 amino acids: CASSSAPGLGVGETQYF. The CDR3 bases are TGTGCCAGCAGCTCCGCCCCGGGACTAGGGGTCGGCGAGACCCAGTACTTC.

This rearrangement joins TRBV19 to TRBJ1-6; 9 nucleotides agree with TRBD1. Germline loops: CDR1 LNHDA, CDR2 SQIVND (reference sequence). V lost 6 bases and J lost 7; bases outside the gene matches: 4. The CDR3 extends over 14 amino acids. CDR3 in amino acids: CASRSGQGNSPLHF. In DNA form, the CDR3 reads TGTGCCAGTAGATCGGGACAGGGCAATTCACCCCTCCACTTT.

This chain links TRBV28 with TRBJ1-6; D is uncertain. The CDR3 contains 15 residues. Germline V gene data show CDR1 as MDHEN and CDR2 as SYDVKM. The V end lost 2 bases, the J end lost 7 bases, and 12 bases lay between the germline ends. The CDR3 bases are TGTGCCAGCAGTTTAGGTGTAGCTATCAATTCACCCCTCCACTTT. This gives the protein CASSLGVAINSPLHF.

V gene TRBV7-3 combines with J gene TRBJ2-7; no reliable D call. Germline V lookup: CDR1 SGHTA, CDR2 FQGTGA. V lost 3 bases, J lost 1 base, and 10 bases lay in between. CDR3 size: 14 residues. In nucleotides, the CDR3 is TGTGCCAGCAGCTTCAGACCCGGGTCCTACGAGCAGTACTTC. As protein: CASSFRPGSYEQYF.

V and J are TRBV28 and TRBJ2-2; the D is unclear. The CDR3 has 14 residues. Per germline, CDR1 MDHEN and CDR2 SYDVKM. V lost 3 bases to trimming and J lost 1 base, with 6 bases between them. In nucleotides, the CDR3 is TGTGCCAGCAGTTTGGCAGAGAACACCGGGGAGCTGTTTTTT. Translated: CASSLAENTGELFF.

Only a few counts were recorded for this clone. The chain is built from TRBV4-2 and TRBJ1-6; 11 nucleotides line up with TRBD1. The CDR3 is 16 amino acids. With 0 bases clipped from V and 9 bases from J, the junction kept 4 bases outside the gene matches. CDR1 LGHNA and CDR2 YNFKEQ come from the germline V gene. CDR3 bases: TGTGCCAGCAGCCAAGATACCGGGACAGGGGGTTCACCCCTCCACTTT. Protein sequence: CASSQDTGTGGSPLHF.

The V and J genes are TRBV5-4 and TRBJ2-3; possibly TRBD2 for D (6 bases). Trimming took off 4 bases at V and 2 bases at J, with 14 bases between the two ends. Germline CDR1 SGHNT, CDR2 YYREEE (reference sequence). The CDR3 is 15 amino acids. Here the CDR3 reads CASSPPPGDTDTQYF. The CDR3 DNA follows: TGTGCCAGCAGCCCCCCCCCGGGGGACACAGATACGCAGTATTTT.

The gene calls are TRBV4-1 and TRBJ2-4; D is perhaps TRBD2 (5 bases). From germline, CDR1 is MGHRA and CDR2 YSYEKL. The V and J ends lost 2 bases and 3 bases respectively, with 20 bases between them. The CDR3 spans 18 residues. Here the CDR3 reads CASSQIVHDGVDKNIQYF. The CDR3 DNA reads TGCGCCAGCAGCCAAATTGTACATGACGGGGTAGACAAAAACATTCAGTACTTC.

The genes are TRBV5-6 and TRBJ1-5; the match to TRBD1 covers 8 bases. V lost 4 bases to trimming and J lost 7 bases; unmatched junction nucleotides: 13. Germline CDR1 reads SGHDT; CDR2 reads YYEEEE. This CDR3 is 16 amino acids long. The CDR3 spells CASSPRTGRGGQPQHF. Here the CDR3 DNA reads TGTGCCAGCAGCCCCCGGACAGGGAGAGGCGGGCAGCCCCAGCATTTT.

The chain employs TRBV25-1 and TRBJ1-2; no clear D. CDR3 length: 13 amino acids. The V and J ends lost 3 bases and 8 bases respectively, with 13 bases between them. Per germline, CDR1 MGHDK and CDR2 SYGVNS. DNA for the CDR3: TGTGCCAGCAGTGATACGGGTGGAAGGGGCTACACCTTC. As protein: CASSDTGGRGYTF.

This clone was detected a few times. The rearrangement uses TRBV4-3 and TRBJ2-7, with a tentative D call TRBD2 (7 bases). CDR1 and CDR2 (germline): LGHNA, YSLEER. CDR3 length equals 12 residues. V was cut by 3 bases and J by 6 bases, with 9 bases left in between. The CDR3, as DNA: TGCGCCAGCAGCCAGGGAGGGGGCGAGCAGTACTTC. It codes for CASSQGGGEQYF.

The chain employs TRBV10-2 and TRBJ2-3, with unresolved D. In germline, CDR1 is WSHSY, CDR2 SAAADI. The length of the CDR3 is 13 residues. Trimming cost V 8 bases and J 0 bases, with 9 bases left between them. The CDR3 nucleotides read TGCGCCAGCGCCACTCCGAGCACAGATACGCAGTATTTT. Protein sequence: CASATPSTDTQYF.